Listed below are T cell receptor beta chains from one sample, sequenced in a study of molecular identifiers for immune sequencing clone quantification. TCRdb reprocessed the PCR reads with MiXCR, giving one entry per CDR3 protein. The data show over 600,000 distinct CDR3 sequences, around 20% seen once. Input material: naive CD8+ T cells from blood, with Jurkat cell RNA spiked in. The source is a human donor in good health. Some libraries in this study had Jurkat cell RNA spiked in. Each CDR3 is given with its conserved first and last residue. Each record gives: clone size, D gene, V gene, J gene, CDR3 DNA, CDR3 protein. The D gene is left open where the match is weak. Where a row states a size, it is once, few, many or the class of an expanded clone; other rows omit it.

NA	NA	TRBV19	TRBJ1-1	TGTGCCAGTAGTTGGTCAGACTCGAACACTGAAGCTTTCTTT	CASSWSDSNTEAFF
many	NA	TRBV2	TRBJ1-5	TGTGCCAGCAGTGTTAACGTACTTAGCAATCAGCCCCAGCATTTT	CASSVNVLSNQPQHF
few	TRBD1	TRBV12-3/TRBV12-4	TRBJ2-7	TGTGCCAGCAGTCTTGGACAGGGGATTCCCCACGAGCAGTACTTC	CASSLGQGIPHEQYF
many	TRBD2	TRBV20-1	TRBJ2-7	TGCAGTGCTAGAGAGCGGGAGGGCCTCCACGAGCAGTACTTC	CSAREREGLHEQYF
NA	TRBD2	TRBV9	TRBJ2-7	TGTGCCAGCAGCGTTCTAGCGGGGGCGGACTCCTACGGGCAGTACTTC	CASSVLAGADSYGQYF
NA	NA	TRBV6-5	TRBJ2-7	TGTGCCAGCAGTTACTTCAACTTGGGACGGACCTACGAGCAGTACTTC	CASSYFNLGRTYEQYF
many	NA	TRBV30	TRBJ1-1	TGTGCCTGGAGTGAGTACACTGAAGCTTTCTTT	CAWSEYTEAFF
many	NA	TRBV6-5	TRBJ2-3	TGTGCCAGCAGTTCAGATATTAGCACAGATACGCAGTATTTT	CASSSDISTDTQYF
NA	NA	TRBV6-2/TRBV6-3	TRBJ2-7	TGTGCCAGCAGTTACTCCTGGGACTCCTCCTACAAGCAGTACTTC	CASSYSWDSSYKQYF
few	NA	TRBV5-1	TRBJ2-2	TGCGCCAGCACCAAGAACAGGGTTCTTAACACCGGGGAGCTGTTTTTT	CASTKNRVLNTGELFF
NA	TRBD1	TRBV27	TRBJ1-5	TGTGCCAGCAGTTCACTACTTACTCTGGGACAGGGCAATCAGCCCCAGCATTTT	CASSSLLTLGQGNQPQHF
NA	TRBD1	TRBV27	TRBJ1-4	TGTGCCAGCAGTTTGGGGACAGGAGGTGAAAAACTGTTTTTT	CASSLGTGGEKLFF
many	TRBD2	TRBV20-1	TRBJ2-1	TGCAGTGCTTCACTAGCGTCCTACAATGAGCAGTTCTTC	CSASLASYNEQFF
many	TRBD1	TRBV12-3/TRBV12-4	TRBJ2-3	TGTGCCAGCAGGCCCGGGACAGGGGTGGATACGCAGTATTTT	CASRPGTGVDTQYF
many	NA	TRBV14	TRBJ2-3	TGTGCCAGCAGCCAAGATCCAGCGGCGGTTCGAGATACGCAGTATTTT	CASSQDPAAVRDTQYF
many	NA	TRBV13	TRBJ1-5	TGTGCCAGCAGCTTAGGGGGGCAGGGTCGTCAGCCCCAGCATTTT	CASSLGGQGRQPQHF
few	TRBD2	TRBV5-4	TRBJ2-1	TGTGCCAGCAGCTTGGGACTAGCGGATTCCTACAATGAGCAGTTCTTC	CASSLGLADSYNEQFF
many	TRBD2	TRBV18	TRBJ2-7	TGTGCCAGCTCACGATACCCGACTAGCGGGAGCTCCTACGAGCAGTACTTC	CASSRYPTSGSSYEQYF
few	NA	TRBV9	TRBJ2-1	TGTGCCAGCAGCGCCTCCGGGACGGCCAACAATGAGCAGTTCTTC	CASSASGTANNEQFF
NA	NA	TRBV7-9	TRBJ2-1	TGTGCCAGCAGCTCGCCGACAGATCTTACCTACAATGAGCAGTTCTTC	CASSSPTDLTYNEQFF
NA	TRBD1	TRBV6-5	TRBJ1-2	TGTGCCAGCAGTAACAGGGGATGGACGGACTATGGCTACACCTTC	CASSNRGWTDYGYTF
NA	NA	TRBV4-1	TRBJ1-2	TGCGCCAGCAGCCAAGATCGCATCGCTAACTATGGCTACACCTTC	CASSQDRIANYGYTF
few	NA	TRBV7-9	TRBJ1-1	TGTGCCAGCAGCTCGGACTCAGTTTCTGCTTTCTTT	CASSSDSVSAFF
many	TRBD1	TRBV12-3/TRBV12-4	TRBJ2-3	TGTGCCAGCAAACCCAACCTAGGACAGGCCACAGATACGCAGTATTTT	CASKPNLGQATDTQYF
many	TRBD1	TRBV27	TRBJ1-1	TGTGCCAGCAGTTTAGTGTGGACAGGGCCAAACACTGAAGCTTTCTTT	CASSLVWTGPNTEAFF
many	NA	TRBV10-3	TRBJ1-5	TGTGCCATCAGCGACCTGGACAGTCACAATCAGCCCCAGCATTTT	CAISDLDSHNQPQHF
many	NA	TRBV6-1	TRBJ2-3	TGTGCCAGCAGAGAAAAAGCAATCATGTACCTTAGCACAGATACGCAGTATTTT	CASREKAIMYLSTDTQYF
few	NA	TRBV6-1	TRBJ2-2	TGTGCCAGCAGTGAAGGGGGAACCGGGGAGCTGTTTTTT	CASSEGGTGELFF
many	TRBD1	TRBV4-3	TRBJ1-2	TGCGCCAGCAGCCAAGATGAGGGGACAGGCTATGGCTACACCTTC	CASSQDEGTGYGYTF
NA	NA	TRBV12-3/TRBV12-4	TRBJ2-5	TGTGCCAGCGAGCCATGGGCGGGGACCCAGTACTTC	CASEPWAGTQYF
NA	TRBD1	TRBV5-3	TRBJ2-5	TGTGCCAGCAGCCCTGGGACAGGGGAAGGGGAGACCCAGTACTTC	CASSPGTGEGETQYF
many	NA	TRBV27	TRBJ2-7	TGTGCCAGCTCGGGACGGAACTCCTACGAGCAGTACTTC	CASSGRNSYEQYF
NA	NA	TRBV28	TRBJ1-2	TGTGCCAGCAGTTTCGGACCGGACGGCTATGGCTACACCTTC	CASSFGPDGYGYTF
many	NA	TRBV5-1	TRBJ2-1	TGCGCCAGCAGCTTTAGGACCGCGGGCGAGCAGTTCTTC	CASSFRTAGEQFF
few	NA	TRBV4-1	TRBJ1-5	TGCGCCAGCAGCCAAGCCGCAATGCCCAATCAGCCCCAGCATTTT	CASSQAAMPNQPQHF
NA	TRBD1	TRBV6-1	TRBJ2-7	TGTGCCAGCAGCCCATGGGGGACAGGGGCCTACGAGCAGTACTTC	CASSPWGTGAYEQYF
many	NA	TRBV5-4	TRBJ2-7	TGTGCCAGCAGCTTGGGCCTAGCTACGTACGAGCAGTACTTC	CASSLGLATYEQYF
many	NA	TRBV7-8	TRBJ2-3	TGTGCCAGCAGCTTAACCCTAGCTTGGGGCACAGATACGCAGTATTTT	CASSLTLAWGTDTQYF
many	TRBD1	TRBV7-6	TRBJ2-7	TGTGCCAGCAGCTTAGCGCCGGCCCAAGGGGGCGCGGAGCAGTACTTC	CASSLAPAQGGAEQYF
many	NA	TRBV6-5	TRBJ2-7	TGTGCCAGCAGACCCCTACGGGGGCGGGAGCGGTCCTACGAGCAGTACTTC	CASRPLRGRERSYEQYF
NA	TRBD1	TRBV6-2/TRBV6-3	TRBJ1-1	TGTGCCAGCACCCATGACAGGGGGTGGACTGAAGCTTTCTTT	CASTHDRGWTEAFF
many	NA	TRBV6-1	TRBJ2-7	TGTGGACTCCGGGGACCTTCGGCCGAGCAGTACTTC	CGLRGPSAEQYF
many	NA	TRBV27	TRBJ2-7	TGTGCCAGCAGTTTTGTTGGACCGGGGGCGTACGAGCAGTACTTC	CASSFVGPGAYEQYF
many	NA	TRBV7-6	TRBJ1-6	TGTGCCAGCAGCTTTGGACTCAGAGATTCACCCCTCCACTTT	CASSFGLRDSPLHF
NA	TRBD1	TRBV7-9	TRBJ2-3	TGTGCCAGCAGCCAAGCGCGGGACAGGATTACGGATACGCAGTATTTT	CASSQARDRITDTQYF
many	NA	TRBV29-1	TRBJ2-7	TGCAGCGTCCGTGGAGGGATTTACGAGCAGTACTTC	CSVRGGIYEQYF
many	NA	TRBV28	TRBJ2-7	TGTGCCAGCAGCCCATTGGACAGTGCCGGGCGGCAGTACTTC	CASSPLDSAGRQYF
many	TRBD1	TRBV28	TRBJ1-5	TGTGCCAGCAGTTTTCAGGGGGAGAGCAATCAGCCCCAGCATTTT	CASSFQGESNQPQHF
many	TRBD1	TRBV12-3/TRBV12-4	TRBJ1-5	TGTGCCAGCAGCAAGAGACAGGGCCAAAATCAGCCCCAGCATTTT	CASSKRQGQNQPQHF
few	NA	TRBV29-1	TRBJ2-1	TGCAGCGTTGAAGCGTGGGACAACAATGAGCAGTTCTTC	CSVEAWDNNEQFF
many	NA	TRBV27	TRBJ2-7	TGTGCCAGCAGTTTGGCGTTGGGGGTTTCCGACGAGCAGTACTTC	CASSLALGVSDEQYF
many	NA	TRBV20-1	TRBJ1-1	TGCAGTGCGACGTATTATCCCGGGGGTATGCTGAACACTGAAGCTTTCTTT	CSATYYPGGMLNTEAFF
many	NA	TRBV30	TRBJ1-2	TGTGCCTGGGCCCGGGTAGGGCCCTCTGGCTACACCTTC	CAWARVGPSGYTF
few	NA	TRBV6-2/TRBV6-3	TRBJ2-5	TGTGCCAGCCTGTCGGACAGAGCCCAAGAGACCCAGTACTTC	CASLSDRAQETQYF
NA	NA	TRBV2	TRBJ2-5	TGTGCCAGCAGTGACTGGCAGCAAGAGACCCAGTACTTC	CASSDWQQETQYF
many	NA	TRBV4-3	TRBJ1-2	TGCGCCAGCAGCCAAGATCCCGTGTCAAACTATGGCTACACCTTC	CASSQDPVSNYGYTF
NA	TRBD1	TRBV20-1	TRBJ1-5	TGCAGTGCTAGCCTCAGGGGGGAACTTCAGCCCCAGCATTTT	CSASLRGELQPQHF